This paragraph reports one T cell receptor beta chain. V lost 2 bases to trimming and J lost 7 bases; unmatched junction nucleotides: 4. CDR1 is SNHLY, CDR2 FYNNEI, per germline. CDR3 length equals 14 residues. Under the authors' procedure: The authors estimated nucleated cell counts from reference gene primer amplification. Clones were sequenced by immunoSEQ multiplex PCR, and TCRdb holds only the in-frame ones, with some missing. V, J and clone size are taken as reported in that table, and D and trimming were inferred from the DNA itself. The profile shows about 6,000 clones, 85% to 90% of them singletons. The sample is drawn from a study of blood T cell repertoires in COVID-19. In the study overall: The United States, Italy and Spain provided the acute and convalescent COVID-19 samples. PBMCs, B-cell-depleted T cells, or T cells provided the cDNA or gDNA that made up the material.

This chain connects TRBV2 to TRBJ2-2; 7 nucleotides agree with TRBD1. The sequenced sample consisted of peripheral blood. This clonotype was sampled from a human donor in a cohort sampled during active COVID-19. CDR3 protein: CASSESQGIGELFF. The CDR3 nucleotides are TGTGCCAGCAGTGAATCACAGGGGATCGGGGAGCTGTTTTTT.